A single sample is the source of the 29 T cell receptor beta chains below, sequenced in a study of identical twins' blood T cells. TCRdb re-analysed the 5' RACE reads in MiXCR, keeping a single row per CDR3 protein. The sample lists 300,000 to 450,000 distinct CDR3 sequences, 28% seen once, with about 6% in the top ten. The sequenced sample was PBMCs. These receptors were obtained from a woman between 18 and 50 years old in good health.

This chain links TRBV6-2 or TRBV6-3 with TRBJ1-5; 7 nucleotides align to TRBD1. The CDR3 has 15 amino acids. V dropped 4 bases and J dropped 2; count of bases not matched to a gene: 5. Germline V CDR1 and CDR2: MNHEY, SVGEGT. In nucleotides, the CDR3 is TGTGCCAGCAGTTTGGAGGACAGGCGCAATCAGCCCCAGCATTTT. Translated: CASSLEDRRNQPQHF.

This chain joins TRBV3-1 and TRBJ2-3; 9 positions agree with TRBD2. Germline CDR1 is LGHDT and CDR2 is YNNKEL (reference sequence). The CDR3 contains 15 residues. After removal of 8 bases from V and 4 bases from J, the junction contained 10 bases not matched to a gene. CDR3 protein: CASSPGLARADTQYF. The CDR3 coding sequence is TGTGCCAGCTCCCCTGGACTAGCGAGGGCAGATACGCAGTATTTT.

This clonotype turned up a few times. V and J are TRBV29-1 and TRBJ2-3, with D tentatively TRBD2 (5 bases). This CDR3 is 17 amino acids long. The ends were cut back, 3 bases at V and 0 bases at J, with 19 bases in the middle. Germline V gives CDR1 SQVTM, CDR2 ANQGSEA. For the CDR3, the DNA is TGCAGCGTTGACAACCAACTGACTACCCTAAGCACAGATACGCAGTATTTT. It translates to CSVDNQLTTLSTDTQYF.

This clonotype appeared many times. J is TRBJ1-5 and V is TRBV19; D is uncertain. This CDR3 is built from 13 residues. The V gene lost 6 bases and the J gene lost 4 bases, with 10 bases spanning the gap. Germline assignment: CDR1 LNHDA and CDR2 SQIVND (reference sequence). DNA of the CDR3: TGTGCCAGTAGCCTACCGGGAAATCAGCCCCAGCATTTT. It specifies CASSLPGNQPQHF.

This clonotype has only a few counts. This chain uses TRBV20-1 with TRBJ2-3, with TRBD2 matching over 7 bases. Losses at the gene ends were 0 bases for V and 0 bases for J; bases not matched to a gene: 6. The CDR3 has 16 residues. CDR1 is DFQATT and CDR2 is SNEGSKA in the germline V gene (reference sequence). CDR3 region: CSARDSGGTSTDTQYF. The CDR3 DNA sequence: TGCAGTGCTAGAGATTCGGGGGGAACTAGCACAGATACGCAGTATTTT.

This clonotype was seen many times. J is TRBJ1-1 and V is TRBV5-1; maybe TRBD1 (5 bases). Trimming took 1 base from V and 0 from J, leaving 10 bases between them. The CDR3 extends over 15 amino acids. Germline V gives CDR1 SGHRS, CDR2 YFSETQ. The CDR3 nucleotides read TGCGCCAGCAGCTTGTTAGGACAAATGAACACTGAAGCTTTCTTT. The encoded protein is CASSLLGQMNTEAFF.

A remark on this clonotype: Germline and junction disagree at one end, which may indicate a read error. The chain is built from TRBV10-3 and TRBJ2-1, with TRBD2 identical over 7 bases. The CDR3 consists of 15 residues. Germline CDR1 and CDR2: ENHRY and SYGVKD. The CDR3 coding sequence is TGTGACATCACCCCCGCGGGAGTGTCCCACAATGAGCAGTTCTTC. Its protein is CDITPAGVSHNEQFF.

This clonotype was counted between two and nine times. The chain links TRBV20-1 to TRBJ1-3; possible D gene TRBD1, 5 bases. Trimming stripped 7 bases from V and 0 bases from J, with 13 bases between. Germline V gene sequence: CDR1 DFQATT, CDR2 SNEGSKA (reference sequence). The CDR3 loop spans 14 amino acids. Here the CDR3 reads CSVRVETSGNTIYF. CDR3 nucleotide sequence: TGCAGTGTCAGGGTGGAAACCTCTGGAAACACCATATATTTT.

There are a few counts of this clonotype. J is TRBJ1-5 and V is TRBV7-2; perhaps TRBD1 as D (5 bases). This CDR3 region has 12 residues. CDR1 SGHTA and CDR2 FQGNSA come from the germline V gene. Trimming took off 7 bases at V and 7 bases at J, with 11 bases between the two ends. The CDR3 nucleotides read TGTGCCAGCAACCACGGGGACCAGCCCCAGCATTTT. Translated: CASNHGDQPQHF. Looking up the rest from reference TRBV7-2 and TRBJ1-5 gives the full variable domain: GAGVSQSPSNKVTEKGKDVELRCDPISGHTALYWYRQSLGQGLEFLIYFQGNSAPDKSGLPSDRFSAERTGGSVSTLTIQRTQQEDSAVYLCASNHGDQPQHFGDGTRLSIL.

This clonotype was recorded a few times. This chain joins TRBV10-3 and TRBJ2-2; 13 nucleotides agree with TRBD2. There are 17 residues in the CDR3. The ends lost 6 bases at V and 0 bases at J; junction bases unmatched: 4. CDR1 and CDR2 (germline): ENHRY, SYGVKD. CDR3 amino acids: CAIRKTSGRANTGELFF. The CDR3 region has the DNA TGTGCCATCAGAAAAACTAGCGGGAGGGCGAACACCGGGGAGCTGTTTTTT.

This clonotype has more than one count but fewer than ten. The chain recombines TRBV9 with TRBJ2-3; 9 bases are shared with TRBD2. Unmatched junction bases numbered 13, after V lost 0 bases and J lost 2 bases. Germline-derived CDR1 and CDR2 are SGDLS and YYNGEE. This CDR3 has 19 amino acids. The CDR3 nucleotides are TGTGCCAGCAGCGTAGTGAATAGCGGGAGCTCCCTCGTCACAGATACGCAGTATTTT. Residues: CASSVVNSGSSLVTDTQYF.

The V gene is TRBV9, the J gene TRBJ1-2; 9 bases map to TRBD1. Germline V CDR1 and CDR2: SGDLS, YYNGEE. J gave up 5 bases and V 4 bases, and 9 bases lay outside the gene matches. The CDR3 consists of 15 residues. For the CDR3, the DNA is TGTGCCAGCAGCCCCCAGGGACAGGGAGCGTATGGCTACACCTTC. Encoded protein: CASSPQGQGAYGYTF.

This clonotype was detected only a few times. J is TRBJ1-2 and V is TRBV6-5; D call uncertain. CDR1 is MNHEY and CDR2 is SVGAGI in the germline V gene. V was clipped by 8 bases and J by 5 bases, with 9 bases between them. This CDR3 contains 11 residues. As DNA, the CDR3 is TGTGCCAGCTTTGACGGATATGGCTACACCTTC. This sequence encodes CASFDGYGYTF.

The gene calls are TRBV9 and TRBJ2-7, with D perhaps TRBD2 (5 bases). The CDR3 is made up of 13 amino acids. Germline CDR1 reads SGDLS; CDR2 reads YYNGEE. V lost 0 bases to trimming and J lost 7 bases, with 11 bases between them. CDR3 in DNA: TGTGCCAGCAGCGTAGTAGGCCGAGGGGAGCAGTACTTC. The encoded protein is CASSVVGRGEQYF.

The gene calls are TRBV6-4 and TRBJ2-4; no reliable D call. The CDR3 contains 18 residues. Per the germline V gene, CDR1 is MRHNA and CDR2 is SNTAGT. The V gene lost 3 bases and the J gene lost 0 bases, with 18 bases spanning the gap. This chain's CDR3 is CASSESGRPFLAKNIQYF. CDR3 coding DNA: TGTGCCAGCAGTGAATCCGGCAGACCATTTCTAGCCAAAAACATTCAGTACTTC.

This clonotype was seen a few times. The genes are TRBV12-3 or TRBV12-4 and TRBJ2-2, with TRBD2 identical over 7 bases. CDR3 size: 16 residues. Losses at the gene ends were 7 bases for V and 6 bases for J; bases not matched to a gene: 14. This chain's CDR3 is CASNELSGTISGELFF. CDR3 nucleotide sequence: TGTGCCAGCAACGAACTCTCCGGGACTATTTCCGGGGAGCTGTTTTTT.

This clonotype has only one observation. This chain connects TRBV7-2 to TRBJ1-1, with no clear D. Germline-derived CDR1 and CDR2 are SGHTA and FQGNSA. Trimming shortened V by 5 bases and J by 9 bases, and 13 bases separated the two germline ends. The CDR3 runs 12 residues. CDR3 sequence reads: CASSQDWTKAFF. CDR3 nucleotides: TGTGCCAGCAGCCAGGACTGGACGAAAGCTTTCTTT.

This sequence joins TRBV6-5 and TRBJ2-1; D may match TRBD1 or TRBD2 (5 bases each). CDR1 is MNHEY and CDR2 is SVGAGI in the germline V gene. Trimming stripped 7 bases from V and 9 bases from J, with 16 bases between. The CDR3 is 13 amino acids. The CDR3 sequence: CASTLGPRREQFF. The CDR3 DNA is TGTGCCAGCACCTTGGGACCGCGACGTGAGCAGTTCTTC.

This clonotype appeared many times. The chain is built from TRBV10-3 and TRBJ1-1; 10 bases match TRBD1. Germline loops: CDR1 ENHRY, CDR2 SYGVKD. V trimming: 5 bases; J trimming: 4 bases; junction bases outside the gene matches: 7. The CDR3 is 15 amino acids. In DNA form, the CDR3 reads TGTGCCATCAGTCAAGACAGGGGGCGGACCACTGAAGCTTTCTTT. It yields the protein CAISQDRGRTTEAFF.

This clonotype has a handful of counts. The V and J genes are TRBV20-1 and TRBJ1-2; D is uncertain. This CDR3 spans 13 amino acids. Per the germline V gene, CDR1 is DFQATT and CDR2 is SNEGSKA (reference sequence). Trimming cost V 3 bases and J 5 bases, with 13 bases left between them. As DNA, the CDR3 is TGCAGTGCTAGTGATAGCTTTGGTTATGGCTACACCTTC. Translated, it gives CSASDSFGYGYTF.

The rearrangement uses TRBV6-5 and TRBJ1-6; 9 nucleotides agree with TRBD1. The V segment lost 4 bases and the J segment 7 bases; nucleotides outside the gene matches: 8. CDR3 length: 16 amino acids. Germline CDR1 is MNHEY and CDR2 is SVGAGI. CDR3 residues: CASSSTGQGFNSPLHF. CDR3 sequence (DNA): TGTGCCAGCAGTTCAACCGGACAGGGGTTCAATTCACCCCTCCACTTT.

Only a few counts were recorded for this clonotype. The chain joins TRBV7-9 to TRBJ1-1, with a possible D match to TRBD1 (6 bases). The CDR3 has 13 amino acids. Germline V gene data show CDR1 as SEHNR and CDR2 as FQNEAQ (reference sequence). With 6 bases removed from V and 7 bases from J, the gap between germline ends came to 15 bases. The CDR3, as DNA: TGTGCCAGCAGGGAACAGGGAGAAGGTGAAGCTTTCTTT. Protein sequence: CASREQGEGEAFF.

In regard to this clonotype: It may be a read error: a sequence one base away is much more abundant. The chain carries TRBV6-2 or TRBV6-3 and TRBJ1-1; D may be TRBD1 (6 bases). The CDR3 spans 16 residues. Looked up from germline, CDR1 is MNHEY and CDR2 is SVGEGT. V was pared by 10 bases and J by 5 bases, with 26 bases between. CDR3: CANTQWKVTGRTEAFF. The CDR3 coding sequence is TGTGCCAACACCCAATGGAAGGTAACAGGGAGGACTGAAGCTTTCTTT.

This chain joins TRBV12-5 and TRBJ1-2, with no clear D. Looked up from germline, CDR1 is LGHNT and CDR2 is FRNRAP. V was cut by 4 bases and J by 9 bases, with 9 bases left in between. The CDR3 contains 11 residues. The CDR3 here is CASGSEGCYTF. CDR3 coding DNA: TGTGCTAGTGGTTCCGAGGGATGCTACACCTTC.

This clonotype was observed at least ten times. The chain links TRBV28 to TRBJ1-2, with D uncertain. The CDR3 extends over 17 amino acids. Deletions cut 6 bases from V and 6 bases from J, with 26 bases between. Per the germline V gene, CDR1 is MDHEN and CDR2 is SYDVKM. CDR3 sequence reads: CASSLPNSIRSKDGYTF. The CDR3, as DNA: TGTGCCAGCAGCCTCCCTAATAGCATCCGTTCCAAGGATGGCTACACCTTC.

This clonotype was seen only a few times. CDR3 region: CASSYWAGNIQYF. The CDR3 bases are TGTGCCAGCAGTTACTGGGCAGGCAACATTCAGTACTTC. The chain employs TRBV6-2 or TRBV6-3 and TRBJ2-4; no definite D call. This CDR3 is 13 amino acids long. Germline CDR1 and CDR2: MNHEY and SVGEGT. V lost 1 base and J 7 bases, leaving 8 bases between the germline ends.

The rearrangement uses TRBV18 and TRBJ2-1; D call uncertain. The CDR3 loop spans 16 amino acids. Trimming cost V 1 base and J 7 bases, with 17 bases left between them. In germline, CDR1 is KGHSH, CDR2 LQKENI. CDR3 region: CASSPRPGMVENEQFF. In nucleotides, the CDR3 is TGTGCCAGCTCACCACGGCCAGGTATGGTAGAAAATGAGCAGTTCTTC.

This clonotype was recorded many times. V usage is TRBV7-9 and J usage is TRBJ1-4; no definite D call. The CDR3 consists of 12 residues. Trimming took 1 base from V and 8 from J, leaving 5 bases between them. From germline, CDR1 is SEHNR and CDR2 FQNEAQ (reference sequence). The CDR3: CASSLGIEKLFF. The CDR3 DNA follows: TGTGCCAGCAGCTTAGGGATAGAAAAACTGTTTTTT.

J is TRBJ2-1 and V is TRBV9, with no clear D. The V and J ends lost 2 bases and 9 bases respectively, with 18 bases between them. The CDR3 is 15 residues long. CDR1 SGDLS and CDR2 YYNGEE come from the germline V gene. The CDR3 DNA follows: TGTGCCAGCAGCGTCCAAAACTTCGGCCTTAGTGAGCAGTTCTTC. Translated, it gives CASSVQNFGLSEQFF. The whole variable domain, filled in from reference TRBV9 and TRBJ2-1, reads DSGVTQTPKHLITATGQRVTLRCSPRSGDLSVYWYQQSLDQGLQFLIQYYNGEERAKGNILERFSAQQFPDLHSELNLSSLELGDSALYFCASSVQNFGLSEQFFGPGTRLTVL.